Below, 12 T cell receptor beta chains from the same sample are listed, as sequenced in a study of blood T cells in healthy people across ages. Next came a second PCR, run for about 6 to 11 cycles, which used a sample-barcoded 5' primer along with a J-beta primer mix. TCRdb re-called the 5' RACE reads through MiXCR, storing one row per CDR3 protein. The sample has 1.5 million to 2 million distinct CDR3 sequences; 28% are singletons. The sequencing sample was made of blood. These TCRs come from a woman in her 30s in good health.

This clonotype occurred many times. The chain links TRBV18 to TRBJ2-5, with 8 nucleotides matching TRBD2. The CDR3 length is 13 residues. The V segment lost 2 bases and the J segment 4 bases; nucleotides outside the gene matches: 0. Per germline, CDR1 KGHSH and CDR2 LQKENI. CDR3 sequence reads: CASSPTSGETQYF. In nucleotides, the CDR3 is TGTGCCAGCTCACCAACTAGCGGAGAGACCCAGTACTTC. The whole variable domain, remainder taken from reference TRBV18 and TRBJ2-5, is NAGVMQNPRHLVRRRGQEARLRCSPMKGHSHVYWYRQLPEEGLKFMVYLQKENIIDESGMPKERFSAEFPKEGPSILRIQQVVRGDSAAYFCASSPTSGETQYFGPGTRLLVL.

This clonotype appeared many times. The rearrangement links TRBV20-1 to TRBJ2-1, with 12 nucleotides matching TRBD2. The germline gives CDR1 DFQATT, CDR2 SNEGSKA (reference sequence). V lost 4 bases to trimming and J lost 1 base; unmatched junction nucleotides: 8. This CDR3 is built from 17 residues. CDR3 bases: TGCAGTGCTAAAGGGACTAGCGGGTACACGTCCTACAATGAGCAGTTCTTC. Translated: CSAKGTSGYTSYNEQFF.

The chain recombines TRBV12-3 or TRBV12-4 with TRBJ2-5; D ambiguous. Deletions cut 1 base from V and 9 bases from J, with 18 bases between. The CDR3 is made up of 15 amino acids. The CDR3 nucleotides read TGTGCCAGCAGTTTAGGTGGGCTCGGCAATCAGCCCCAGTACTTC. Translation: CASSLGGLGNQPQYF.

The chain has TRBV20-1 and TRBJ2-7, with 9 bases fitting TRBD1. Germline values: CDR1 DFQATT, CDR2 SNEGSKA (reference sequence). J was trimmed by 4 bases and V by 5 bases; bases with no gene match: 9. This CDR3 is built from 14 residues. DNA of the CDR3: TGCAGTGCTTTCACAGGGGGCGCGGAGTACGAGCAGTACTTC. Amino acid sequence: CSAFTGGAEYEQYF.

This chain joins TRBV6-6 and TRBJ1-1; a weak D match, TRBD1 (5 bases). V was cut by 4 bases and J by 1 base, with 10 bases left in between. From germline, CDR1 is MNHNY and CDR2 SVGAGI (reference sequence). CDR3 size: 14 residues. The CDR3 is CASSWSQGNTEAFF. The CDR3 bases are TGTGCCAGCAGTTGGTCGCAGGGGAACACTGAAGCTTTCTTT.

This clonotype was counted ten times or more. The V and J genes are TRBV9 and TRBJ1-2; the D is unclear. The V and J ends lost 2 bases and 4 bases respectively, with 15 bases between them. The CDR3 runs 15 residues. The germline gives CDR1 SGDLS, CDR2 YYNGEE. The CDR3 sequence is CASSVGRVGLYGYTF. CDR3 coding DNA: TGTGCCAGCAGCGTTGGGAGGGTAGGGCTCTATGGCTACACCTTC.

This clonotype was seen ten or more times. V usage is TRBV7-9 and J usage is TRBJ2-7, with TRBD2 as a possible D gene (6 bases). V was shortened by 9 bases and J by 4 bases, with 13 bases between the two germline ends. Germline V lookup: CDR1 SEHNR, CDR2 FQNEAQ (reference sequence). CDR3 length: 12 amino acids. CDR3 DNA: TGTGCCAGTAGCGGAGGAGATTACGAGCAGTACTTC. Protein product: CASSGGDYEQYF.

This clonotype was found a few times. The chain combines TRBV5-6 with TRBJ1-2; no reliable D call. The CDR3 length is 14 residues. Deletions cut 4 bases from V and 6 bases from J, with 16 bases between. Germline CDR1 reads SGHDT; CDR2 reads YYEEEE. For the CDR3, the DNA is TGTGCCAGCAGCCTGACCCACAGAGTGAATGGCTACACCTTC. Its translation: CASSLTHRVNGYTF.

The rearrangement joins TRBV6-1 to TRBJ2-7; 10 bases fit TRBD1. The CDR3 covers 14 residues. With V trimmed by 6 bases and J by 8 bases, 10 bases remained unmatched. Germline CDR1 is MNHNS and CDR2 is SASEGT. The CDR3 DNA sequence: TGTGCCAGCAGACAACCGGGACAGGGGTATAAGCAGTACTTC. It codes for CASRQPGQGYKQYF.

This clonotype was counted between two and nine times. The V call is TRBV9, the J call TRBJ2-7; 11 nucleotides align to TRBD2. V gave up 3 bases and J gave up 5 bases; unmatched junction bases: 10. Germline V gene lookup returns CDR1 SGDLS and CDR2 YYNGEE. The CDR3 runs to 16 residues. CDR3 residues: CASSGFETSGGNEQYF. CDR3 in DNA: TGTGCCAGCAGCGGGTTCGAAACTAGCGGGGGCAACGAGCAGTACTTC.

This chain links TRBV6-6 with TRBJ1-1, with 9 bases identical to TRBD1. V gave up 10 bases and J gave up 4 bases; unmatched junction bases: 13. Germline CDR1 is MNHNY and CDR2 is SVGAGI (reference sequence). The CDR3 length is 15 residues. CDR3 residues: CAIGQGPHMSTEAFF. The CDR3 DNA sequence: TGTGCCATTGGACAGGGGCCTCATATGAGCACTGAAGCTTTCTTT.

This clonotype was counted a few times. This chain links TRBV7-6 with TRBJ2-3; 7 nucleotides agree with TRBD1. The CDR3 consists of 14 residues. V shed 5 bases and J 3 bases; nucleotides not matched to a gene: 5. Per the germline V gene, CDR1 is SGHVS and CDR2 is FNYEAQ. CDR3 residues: CASSPKTGTDTQYF. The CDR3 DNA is TGTGCCAGCAGCCCCAAGACAGGGACAGATACGCAGTATTTT.